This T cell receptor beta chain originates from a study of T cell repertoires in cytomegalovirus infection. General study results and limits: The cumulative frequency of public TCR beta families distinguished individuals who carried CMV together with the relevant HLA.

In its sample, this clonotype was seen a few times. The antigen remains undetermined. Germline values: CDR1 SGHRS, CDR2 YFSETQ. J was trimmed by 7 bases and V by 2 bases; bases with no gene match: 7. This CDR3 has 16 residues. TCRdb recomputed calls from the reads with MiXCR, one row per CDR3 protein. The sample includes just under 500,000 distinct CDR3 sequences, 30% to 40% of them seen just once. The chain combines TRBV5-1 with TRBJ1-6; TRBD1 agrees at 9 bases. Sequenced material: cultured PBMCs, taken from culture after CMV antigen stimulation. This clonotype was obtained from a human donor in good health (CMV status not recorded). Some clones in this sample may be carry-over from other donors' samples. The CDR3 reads CASSLSGTGRNSPLHF. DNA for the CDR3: TGCGCCAGCAGCTTATCCGGGACAGGGAGGAATTCACCCCTCCACTTT.